The 21 T cell receptor beta chains given below trace back to one sample, sequenced in a study of T-cell memory formation after mild COVID-19. A single record per CDR3 protein comes from TCRdb applying MiXCR to the 5' RACE reads. The sample has a few hundred thousand distinct CDR3 sequences, about 16% seen once. Sequenced: PBMCs or a T cell subset sorted from them (not recorded which). These receptors were collected from a man aged 18 to 29 who had mild COVID-19 (a few samples of this study predate the infection). Cell type and time point are not known.

This clonotype was seen ten or more times. The chain joins TRBV7-6 to TRBJ1-2; TRBD1 is a possible D gene (6 bases). The CDR3 runs 15 residues. Germline CDR1 reads SGHVS; CDR2 reads FNYEAQ. V gave up 5 bases and J gave up 4 bases, with 17 bases separating them. The CDR3 protein is CASSLGPGEGYGYTF. In DNA form, the CDR3 reads TGTGCCAGCAGCCTCGGTCCAGGGGAGGGCTATGGCTACACCTTC.

This clonotype was recorded a few times. This chain joins TRBV3-1 and TRBJ2-3; 8 bases are a match to TRBD2. Per germline, CDR1 LGHDT and CDR2 YNNKEL (reference sequence). V gave up 1 base and J gave up 5 bases; unmatched junction bases: 5. The CDR3 is 15 residues long. CDR3 bases: TGTGCCAGCAGCCAAGTTCGGGGGGGTAGAGATACGCAGTATTTT. As protein: CASSQVRGGRDTQYF.

This chain joins TRBV5-8 and TRBJ1-2; 8 bases align to TRBD1. With 4 bases clipped from V and 6 bases from J, the junction kept 14 bases outside the gene matches. The CDR3 sequence is 16 residues long. Germline V gives CDR1 SGHTS, CDR2 YDEGEE. The CDR3 protein is CASSGIPGGERDGYTF. The CDR3 nucleotides are TGTGCCAGCAGCGGTATACCAGGGGGCGAGAGGGATGGCTACACCTTC.

This chain connects TRBV6-1 to TRBJ2-6; D gene ambiguous. This CDR3 comprises 13 residues. Germline V gives CDR1 MNHNS, CDR2 SASEGT. V lost 7 bases and J lost 3, with 7 bases in between. The CDR3 sequence is CASKRNGANVLTF. CDR3 DNA sequence: TGTGCCAGCAAAAGAAATGGGGCCAACGTCCTGACTTTC.

The rearrangement uses TRBV19 and TRBJ1-1; no reliable D call. Looked up from germline, CDR1 is LNHDA and CDR2 is SQIVND (reference sequence). The ends were cut back, 4 bases at V and 0 bases at J, with 6 bases in the middle. This CDR3 contains 13 residues. CDR3 coding DNA: TGTGCCAGTAGTACGACACTGAACACTGAAGCTTTCTTT. Translation gives CASSTTLNTEAFF. The full variable domain, rest sourced from reference TRBV19 and TRBJ1-1, is DGGITQSPKYLFRKEGQNVTLSCEQNLNHDAMYWYRQDPGQGLRLIYYSQIVNDFQKGDIAEGYSVSREKKESFPLTVTSAQKNPTAFYLCASSTTLNTEAFFGQGTRLTVV.

This clonotype was observed a few times. A much larger clone lies one base from this, so it may be a read error. J is TRBJ2-3 and V is TRBV20-1, with 9 bases aligning to TRBD2. Trimming removed 4 bases from V and 4 bases from J; junction bases left unmatched: 9. There are 15 residues in the CDR3. The germline V gene has CDR1 DFQATT and CDR2 SNEGSKA (reference sequence). The CDR3 sequence is CSAKLGGGASDTQYF. CDR3 nucleotide sequence: TGCAGTGCTAAACTGGGCGGGGGGGCATCAGATACGCAGTATTTT.

This clonotype was seen a handful of times. As DNA, the CDR3 is TGTGCCATCAGTGACACCGTAGGGGTGGTCGCTTACGAGCAGTACTTC. Translated: CAISDTVGVVAYEQYF. This chain links TRBV10-3 with TRBJ2-7; tentatively, D is TRBD1 (5 bases). The length of the CDR3 is 16 residues. In germline, CDR1 is ENHRY, CDR2 SYGVKD. V dropped 3 bases and J dropped 4 bases, with 19 bases sitting between them.

The sample holds many counts of this clonotype. CDR3 DNA: TGTGCCAGCAGCTTAACGGGGGACCAGCCCCAGCATTTT. Amino acid sequence: CASSLTGDQPQHF. The chain is built from TRBV12-3 or TRBV12-4 and TRBJ1-5, with a tentative D call TRBD1 (5 bases). This CDR3 has 13 amino acids. Trimming took 6 bases from V and 7 from J, leaving 13 bases between them.

In its sample, this clonotype was seen a few times. This rearrangement joins TRBV3-1 to TRBJ2-5; D gene uncertain. Germline V gene lookup returns CDR1 LGHDT and CDR2 YNNKEL (reference sequence). V was shortened by 5 bases and J by 3 bases, with 10 bases between the two germline ends. This CDR3 comprises 13 residues. This chain's CDR3 is CASSAYEKETQYF. The CDR3 region has the DNA TGTGCCAGCAGCGCATACGAAAAAGAGACCCAGTACTTC.

The sample holds a few counts of this clonotype. The V call is TRBV7-9, the J call TRBJ1-6; D ambiguous. Trimming shortened V by 3 bases and J by 8 bases, and 5 bases separated the two germline ends. Germline V gives CDR1 SEHNR, CDR2 FQNEAQ (reference sequence). The CDR3 spans 12 residues. CDR3 sequence (DNA): TGTGCCAGCAGCTTCGGGGATTCACCCCTCCACTTT. Amino acid sequence: CASSFGDSPLHF.

The chain uses TRBV20-1 and TRBJ1-1; 8 bases are shared with TRBD1. The CDR3 is made up of 14 amino acids. The germline V gene has CDR1 DFQATT and CDR2 SNEGSKA (reference sequence). The ends lost 5 bases at V and 4 bases at J; junction bases unmatched: 9. The DNA for the CDR3 is TGCAGTGCTGGACCAGGGGGCGAACTCACTGAAGCTTTCTTT. As protein: CSAGPGGELTEAFF.

This clonotype has just a few counts. This chain connects TRBV19 to TRBJ2-1, with 10 bases matching TRBD2. CDR3 length: 15 amino acids. The V and J ends lost 8 bases and 6 bases, in that order; junction bases with no gene match: 10. CDR1 and CDR2 from the germline V gene are LNHDA and SQIVND (reference sequence). CDR3 coding DNA: TGTGCCAGTTGTACCGGGACTAGCGCTGTCAATGAGCAGTTCTTC. Protein product: CASCTGTSAVNEQFF.

The chain links TRBV6-2 or TRBV6-3 to TRBJ2-5; unclear D gene. This CDR3 is built from 12 residues. V lost 6 bases to trimming and J lost 4 bases, with 9 bases between them. Germline V gene sequence: CDR1 MNHEY, CDR2 SVGEGT. The CDR3 nucleotides read TGTGCCAGCAGCTATTCCCCAGAGACCCAGTACTTC. It translates to CASSYSPETQYF.

This clonotype was counted between two and nine times. This chain uses TRBV7-9 with TRBJ2-1, with a possible D match to TRBD2 (5 bases). The V end was cut by 11 bases, the J end by 8 bases, with 16 bases between. CDR3 size: 12 residues. Germline V gene sequence: CDR1 SEHNR, CDR2 FQNEAQ (reference sequence). The CDR3 reads CASRMISDEQFF. Written as DNA, the CDR3 is TGTGCCTCCCGGATGATTAGCGATGAGCAGTTCTTC.

V gene TRBV27 combines with J gene TRBJ1-6; TRBD1 is a possible D gene (6 bases). V was shortened by 6 bases and J by 0 bases, with 12 bases between the two germline ends. The V gene's germline CDR1 is MNHEY and CDR2 SMNVEV (reference sequence). The CDR3 has 16 residues. CDR3 sequence (DNA): TGTGCCAGCAGAGAGGGGGTAATCTCCTATAATTCACCCCTCCACTTT. The encoded protein is CASREGVISYNSPLHF.

This clonotype was seen more than once but under ten times. V and J are TRBV7-6 and TRBJ2-7, with 8 bases matching TRBD1. CDR3 length equals 14 residues. Trimming cost V 10 bases and J 7 bases; bases outside gene matches: 15. In germline, CDR1 is SGHVS, CDR2 FNYEAQ. The CDR3 bases are TGTGCCACAAGACGGACAGGGTCTGCGCGTGAGCAGTACTTC. The encoded protein is CATRRTGSAREQYF.

The rearrangement joins TRBV29-1 to TRBJ2-3, with 8 bases aligning to TRBD1. Trimming removed 7 bases from V and 6 bases from J; junction bases left unmatched: 6. The CDR3 consists of 12 residues. The germline V gene encodes CDR1 SQVTM and CDR2 ANQGSEA. The CDR3 region has the DNA TGCAGCGCAGAGACAGGGGCCGATACGCAGTATTTT. Amino acids: CSAETGADTQYF.

The chain carries TRBV7-9 and TRBJ2-5; no clear D gene. The ends were cut back, 3 bases at V and 4 bases at J, with 24 bases in the middle. The CDR3 spans 18 residues. Looked up from germline, CDR1 is SEHNR and CDR2 is FQNEAQ (reference sequence). CDR3 DNA sequence: TGTGCCAGCAGCTTTAGGTCGATCGGGCAGGCCCCGCGAGAGACCCAGTACTTC. This sequence encodes CASSFRSIGQAPRETQYF. The full variable domain, rest sourced from reference TRBV7-9 and TRBJ2-5, is DTGVSQNPRHKITKRGQNVTFRCDPISEHNRLYWYRQTLGQGPEFLTYFQNEAQLEKSRLLSDRFSAERPKGSFSTLEIQRTEQGDSAMYLCASSFRSIGQAPRETQYFGPGTRLLVL.

The chain links TRBV4-1 to TRBJ1-1; 8 bases line up with TRBD1. From germline, CDR1 is MGHRA and CDR2 YSYEKL. The CDR3 is 15 residues long. The V gene end was trimmed by 4 bases and the J gene end by 5 bases; junction bases not matched to a gene: 9. CDR3 nucleotides: TGCGCCAGCAGCCCCGTCGGACAGGGTCATACTGAAGCTTTCTTT. As protein: CASSPVGQGHTEAFF.

This clonotype was seen only a few times. The chain has TRBV4-1 and TRBJ2-5; no clear D. The V end lost 3 bases, the J end lost 2 bases, and 13 bases lay between the germline ends. Germline assignment: CDR1 MGHRA and CDR2 YSYEKL. There are 15 residues in the CDR3. CDR3 sequence (DNA): TGCGCCAGCAGCCAGACTTTGACCGCTCAAGAGACCCAGTACTTC. Its protein is CASSQTLTAQETQYF.

This chain uses TRBV4-1 with TRBJ1-6; 8 bases are a match to TRBD1. Losses at the gene ends were 7 bases for V and 6 bases for J; bases not matched to a gene: 11. CDR1 and CDR2 from the germline V gene are MGHRA and YSYEKL. The CDR3 runs 16 residues. The CDR3 reads CASNELQGAGNSPLHF. In nucleotides, the CDR3 is TGCGCCAGCAACGAACTCCAGGGGGCGGGTAATTCACCCCTCCACTTT.